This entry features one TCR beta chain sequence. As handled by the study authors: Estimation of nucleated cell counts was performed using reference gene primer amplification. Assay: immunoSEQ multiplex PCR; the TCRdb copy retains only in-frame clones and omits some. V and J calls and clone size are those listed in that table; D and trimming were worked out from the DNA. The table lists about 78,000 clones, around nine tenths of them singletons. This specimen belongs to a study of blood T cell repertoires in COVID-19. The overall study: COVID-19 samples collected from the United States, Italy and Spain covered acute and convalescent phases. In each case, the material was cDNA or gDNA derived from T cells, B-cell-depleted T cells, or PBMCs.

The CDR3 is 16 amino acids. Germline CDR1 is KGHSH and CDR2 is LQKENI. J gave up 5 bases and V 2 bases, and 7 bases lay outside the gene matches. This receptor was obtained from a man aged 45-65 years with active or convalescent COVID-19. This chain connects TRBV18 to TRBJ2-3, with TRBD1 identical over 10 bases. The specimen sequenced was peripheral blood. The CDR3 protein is CASSPFMTGGLDTQYF. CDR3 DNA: TGTGCCAGCTCACCATTTATGACAGGGGGCTTAGATACGCAGTATTTT.